This entry lists 9 T cell receptor beta chains sequenced from one sample in a study of T cell clones after liver transplantation. Sequencing used immunoSEQ multiplex PCR; TCRdb keeps in-frame clones, though not all of them. The sample has under 12,000 clones; around 70% are singletons. The sample consisted of CD4+ T cells from blood, taken approximately 29 months after liver transplant. The receptor source for this set is a human patient who received a liver transplant. Some T cells may trace back to the graft donor.

This clone was picked up a small number of times. The CDR3 is CASSSGTGGVKLFF. CDR3 in DNA: TGTGCCAGCAGCTCCGGGACAGGGGGCGTAAAACTGTTTTTT. The chain combines TRBV6-1 with TRBJ1-4; 12 nucleotides match TRBD1. V shed 6 bases, J shed 10 bases, and the junction held 6 bases outside the gene matches. CDR1 and CDR2 (germline): MNHNS, SASEGT. CDR3 length: 14 residues.

This clone was found once. The chain recombines TRBV4-2 with TRBJ2-7; D might be TRBD1 (5 bases). The germline V gene encodes CDR1 LGHNA and CDR2 YNFKEQ. The CDR3 contains 13 residues. V lost 4 bases and J lost 2, with 9 bases in between. In nucleotides, the CDR3 is TGTGCCAGCAGCCCTGACAGCACCTACGAGCAGTACTTC. The encoded protein is CASSPDSTYEQYF.

The chain is built from TRBV7-9 and TRBJ2-1; TRBD1 aligns across 7 bases. Per the germline V gene, CDR1 is SEHNR and CDR2 is FQNEAQ (reference sequence). V was clipped by 5 bases and J by 8 bases; unmatched bases: 15. CDR3 length equals 16 residues. The CDR3 nucleotides read TGTGCCAGCAGCCCCCGTGTGGACAGGCATTGGGATGAGCAGTTCTTC. This codes for CASSPRVDRHWDEQFF.

The chain uses TRBV7-6 and TRBJ2-5, with TRBD2 matching over 13 bases. V was clipped by 1 base and J by 5 bases; unmatched bases: 7. Per the germline V gene, CDR1 is SGHVS and CDR2 is FNYEAQ. The CDR3 sequence is 17 residues long. The CDR3 DNA reads TGTGCCAGCAGCTTAGGGACTAGCGGGGGCCTCCTCGAGACCCAGTACTTC. Translating it yields CASSLGTSGGLLETQYF.

This clone is judged large. DNA for the CDR3: TGTGCCAGTAGTATAGAGCGGTCCGTCTACAATGAGCAGTTCTTC. Protein: CASSIERSVYNEQFF. The gene calls are TRBV19 and TRBJ2-1; unclear D gene. Germline CDR1 reads LNHDA; CDR2 reads SQIVND (reference sequence). V lost 0 bases and J 3 bases, leaving 9 bases between the germline ends. The CDR3 is made up of 15 amino acids. The full variable domain, its missing parts supplied by reference TRBV19 and TRBJ2-1, is DGGITQSPKYLFRKEGQNVTLSCEQNLNHDAMYWYRQDPGQGLRLIYYSQIVNDFQKGDIAEGYSVSREKKESFPLTVTSAQKNPTAFYLCASSIERSVYNEQFFGPGTRLTVL.

The chain is built from TRBV27 and TRBJ2-1; 10 bases map to TRBD2. V was pared by 5 bases and J by 9 bases, with 7 bases of the junction left unmatched. From germline, CDR1 is MNHEY and CDR2 SMNVEV (reference sequence). CDR3 length: 14 residues. For the CDR3, the DNA is TGTGCCAGCAGTGTACAAGGGACTAGCGTTGAGCAGTTCTTC. Its protein product is CASSVQGTSVEQFF.

V usage is TRBV29-1 and J usage is TRBJ2-5; D assignment may be TRBD1 or TRBD2 (5 bases each). The CDR3 totals 18 residues. The germline V and J ends were trimmed by 3 bases and 3 bases, with 26 bases remaining between them. Germline V CDR1 and CDR2: SQVTM, ANQGSEA. CDR3 loop: CSVDRFDWGSGSEETQYF. The CDR3 DNA is TGCAGCGTTGATCGGTTCGATTGGGGGAGTGGGAGTGAAGAGACCCAGTACTTC. Based on the CDR3 plus reference TRBV29-1 and TRBJ2-5, the full variable domain is SAVISQKPSRDICQRGTSLTIQCQVDSQVTMMFWYRQQPGQSLTLIATANQGSEATYESGFVIDKFPISRPNLTFSTLTVSNMSPEDSSIYLCSVDRFDWGSGSEETQYFGPGTRLLVL.

V gene TRBV7-6 combines with J gene TRBJ2-2, with 10 bases aligning to TRBD1. CDR1 SGHVS and CDR2 FNYEAQ come from the germline V gene. This CDR3 spans 15 amino acids. The V gene end was trimmed by 6 bases and the J gene end by 5 bases; junction bases not matched to a gene: 6. As DNA, the CDR3 is TGTGCCAGCAGTCCGGACAGGGGGTGGACCGGGGAGCTGTTTTTT. Protein sequence: CASSPDRGWTGELFF.

This clone was counted only a few times. This chain joins TRBV14 and TRBJ2-1; tentatively, D is TRBD2 (5 bases). Germline V lookup: CDR1 SGHDN, CDR2 FVKESK. V was trimmed by 1 base and J by 7 bases, leaving 11 bases between them. This CDR3 is built from 14 residues. CDR3 residues: CASSQGVPGNEQFF. For the CDR3, the DNA is TGTGCCAGCAGCCAAGGGGTCCCGGGGAATGAGCAGTTCTTC.